The 11 T cell receptor beta chains listed next were all sequenced from one sample in a study of blood T cell repertoires in COVID-19. The repertoire was sequenced with immunoSEQ multiplex PCR; TCRdb's copy has only in-frame clones and lacks some. The profile covers about 140,000 clones, with approximately 80% appearing a single time and around 1.5% taken by the ten largest. The sequenced material came from peripheral blood. These receptors all come from a human donor in a cohort sampled during active COVID-19.

The CDR3 region has the DNA TGTGCCAGTAGTATGGGACTAGCGGGAGGGTTAGGAGAGACCCAGTACTTC. This sequence encodes CASSMGLAGGLGETQYF. V usage is TRBV19 and J usage is TRBJ2-5; 16 bases fit TRBD2. Germline trimming cut 3 bases from V and 4 bases from J; bases unmatched to any gene: 5. Germline V gene data show CDR1 as LNHDA and CDR2 as SQIVND (reference sequence). The CDR3 sequence is 17 residues long.

The V and J genes are TRBV6-1 and TRBJ2-5, with 7 bases that match TRBD1. Germline V gives CDR1 MNHNS, CDR2 SASEGT. CDR3 length: 18 residues. With 4 bases clipped from V and 2 bases from J, the junction kept 16 bases outside the gene matches. The CDR3 reads CASSGYTRTGVKQETQYF. The CDR3 DNA is TGTGCCAGCAGTGGTTATACCCGGACAGGCGTTAAACAAGAGACCCAGTACTTC.

This chain links TRBV5-1 with TRBJ2-3; 9 nucleotides line up with TRBD2. J gave up 5 bases and V 0 bases, and 10 bases lay outside the gene matches. This CDR3 region has 17 residues. Germline V gene lookup returns CDR1 SGHRS and CDR2 YFSETQ. In DNA, the CDR3 is TGCGCCAGCAGCTTGGAGGCGGGAGGGGATTTTGTAGATACGCAGTATTTT. It translates to CASSLEAGGDFVDTQYF.

This chain uses TRBV5-1 with TRBJ2-1; no clear D gene. Germline CDR1 and CDR2: SGHRS and YFSETQ. V was trimmed by 1 base and J by 9 bases, leaving 11 bases between them. This CDR3 contains 13 residues. This chain's CDR3 is CASSLPSFGEQFF. The CDR3 DNA reads as TGCGCCAGCAGCTTGCCGAGCTTTGGTGAGCAGTTCTTC.

The V and J genes are TRBV6-5 and TRBJ2-1, with 11 nucleotides matching TRBD1. Germline-derived CDR1 and CDR2 are MNHEY and SVGAGI. The trim removed 6 bases at V and 4 bases at J, leaving 5 bases unmatched. The CDR3 runs to 15 residues. For the CDR3, the DNA is TGTGCCAGCAGGGGGACAGGGGGTCTGTACAATGAGCAGTTCTTC. The encoded protein is CASRGTGGLYNEQFF.

This clone was observed a few times. This CDR3 reads CASSLTSASYEQYF. The CDR3 DNA reads TGTGCCAGCTCACTTACTAGCGCCTCCTACGAGCAGTACTTC. The chain combines TRBV18 with TRBJ2-7; 7 bases map to TRBD2. The CDR3 totals 14 residues. The germline gives CDR1 KGHSH, CDR2 LQKENI. Unmatched junction bases numbered 3, after V lost 4 bases and J lost 0 bases.

CDR3 in DNA: TGTGCCAGCAGCTTGGGGGCGACTAGCGGGAGGGAGACCCAGTACTTC. Translation gives CASSLGATSGRETQYF. The chain uses TRBV5-4 and TRBJ2-5, with TRBD2 matching 13 bases. The J segment lost 5 bases and the V segment lost 0 bases, leaving 4 bases of the junction unmatched. The germline V gene has CDR1 SGHNT and CDR2 YYREEE (reference sequence). The CDR3 loop spans 16 amino acids.

The rearrangement joins TRBV6-5 to TRBJ2-3; D gene ambiguous. Trimming pared 6 bases from V and 0 bases from J, leaving 10 bases between. Germline lookup yields CDR1 MNHEY and CDR2 SVGAGI. This CDR3 has 14 residues. CDR3 bases: TGTGCCAGCAGCCCCCGACTTAGCACAGATACGCAGTATTTT. This sequence encodes CASSPRLSTDTQYF.

The J gene is TRBJ1-2, the V gene TRBV28, with no clear D. Germline CDR1 MDHEN, CDR2 SYDVKM. Trimming pared 10 bases from V and 2 bases from J, leaving 11 bases between. This CDR3 comprises 12 residues. This CDR3 is CATEPRNYGYTF. The CDR3 nucleotides are TGTGCCACCGAGCCGAGAAACTATGGCTACACCTTC.

The J gene is TRBJ1-5, the V gene TRBV18; 9 bases are shared with TRBD1. The germline V gene has CDR1 KGHSH and CDR2 LQKENI. V lost 3 bases and J lost 4; bases outside the gene matches: 4. The CDR3 sequence is 15 residues long. This chain's CDR3 is CASSPDRGFNQPQHF. The DNA for the CDR3 is TGTGCCAGCTCACCCGACAGGGGGTTTAATCAGCCCCAGCATTTT.

This chain joins TRBV5-8 and TRBJ2-7, with D tentatively TRBD2 (6 bases). The CDR3 has 15 amino acids. Germline CDR1 is SGHTS and CDR2 is YDEGEE. The V end was cut by 0 bases, the J end by 5 bases, with 15 bases between. CDR3 amino acids: CASSLGTSGPNEQYF. As DNA, the CDR3 is TGTGCCAGCAGCTTGGGGACGAGCGGGCCGAACGAGCAGTACTTC.